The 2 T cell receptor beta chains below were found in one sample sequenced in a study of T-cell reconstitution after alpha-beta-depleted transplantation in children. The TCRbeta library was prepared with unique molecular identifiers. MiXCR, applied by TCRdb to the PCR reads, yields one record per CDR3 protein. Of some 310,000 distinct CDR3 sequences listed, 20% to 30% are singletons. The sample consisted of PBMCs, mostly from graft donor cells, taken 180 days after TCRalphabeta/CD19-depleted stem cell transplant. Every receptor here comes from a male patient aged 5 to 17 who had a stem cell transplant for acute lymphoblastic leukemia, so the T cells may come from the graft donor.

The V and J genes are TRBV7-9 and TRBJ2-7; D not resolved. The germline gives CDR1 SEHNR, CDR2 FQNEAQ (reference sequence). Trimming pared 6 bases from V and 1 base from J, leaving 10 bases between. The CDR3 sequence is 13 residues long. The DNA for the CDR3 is TGTGCCAGCAGTTCATCCCTATCCTACGAGCAGTACTTC. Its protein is CASSSSLSYEQYF.

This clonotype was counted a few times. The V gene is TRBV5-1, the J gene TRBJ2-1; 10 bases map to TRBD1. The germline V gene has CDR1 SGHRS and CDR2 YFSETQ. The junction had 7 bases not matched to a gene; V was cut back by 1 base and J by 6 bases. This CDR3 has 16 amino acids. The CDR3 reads CASSLQGTGAFNEQFF. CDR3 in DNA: TGCGCCAGCAGCTTGCAGGGGACAGGGGCTTTCAATGAGCAGTTCTTC.